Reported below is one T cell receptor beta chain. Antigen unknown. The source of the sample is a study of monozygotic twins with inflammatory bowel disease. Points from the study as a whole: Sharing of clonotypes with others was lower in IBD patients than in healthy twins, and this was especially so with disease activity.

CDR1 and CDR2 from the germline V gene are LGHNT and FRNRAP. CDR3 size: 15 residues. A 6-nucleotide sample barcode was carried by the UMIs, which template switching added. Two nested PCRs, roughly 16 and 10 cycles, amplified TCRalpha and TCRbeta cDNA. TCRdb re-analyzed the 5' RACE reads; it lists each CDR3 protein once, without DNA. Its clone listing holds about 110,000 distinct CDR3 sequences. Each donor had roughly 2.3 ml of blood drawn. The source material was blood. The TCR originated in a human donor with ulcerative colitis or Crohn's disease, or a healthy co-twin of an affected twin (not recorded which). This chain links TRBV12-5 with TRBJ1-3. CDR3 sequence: CASGLGQRSGNTIYF.